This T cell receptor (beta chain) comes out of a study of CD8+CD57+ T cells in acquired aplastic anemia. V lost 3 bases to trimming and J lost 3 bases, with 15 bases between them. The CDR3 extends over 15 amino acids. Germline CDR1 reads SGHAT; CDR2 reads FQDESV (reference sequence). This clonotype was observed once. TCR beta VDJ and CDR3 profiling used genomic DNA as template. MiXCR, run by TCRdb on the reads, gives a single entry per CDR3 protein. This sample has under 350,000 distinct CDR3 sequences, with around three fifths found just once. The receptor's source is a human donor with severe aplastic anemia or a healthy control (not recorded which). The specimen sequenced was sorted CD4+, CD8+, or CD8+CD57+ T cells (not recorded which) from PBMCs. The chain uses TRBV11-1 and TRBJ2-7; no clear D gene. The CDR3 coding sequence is TGTGCCAGCAGCTTGGCAGGTGGACCCCTCTACGAGCAGTACTTC. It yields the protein CASSLAGGPLYEQYF.